Shown below are 9 T cell receptor beta chains from a single sample sequenced in a study of blood T cell repertoires in COVID-19. Clones were read by immunoSEQ multiplex PCR, and TCRdb kept only the in-frame ones, dropping some. The sample carries 55,000 to 65,000 clones, over 80% recorded once. Sequencing was done on a sample of peripheral blood. Every receptor here comes from a woman of 80 years or more with acute or convalescent COVID-19.

The chain couples TRBV28 to TRBJ2-5, with D unclear. This CDR3 spans 12 amino acids. The ends were cut back, 8 bases at V and 2 bases at J, with 9 bases in the middle. Germline assignment: CDR1 MDHEN and CDR2 SYDVKM. Here the CDR3 reads CASASVQETQYF. The CDR3 bases are TGTGCCAGCGCTTCGGTTCAAGAGACCCAGTACTTC.

This clone was seen a single time. The V and J genes are TRBV7-2 and TRBJ2-3, with D possibly matching TRBD2 (6 bases). The CDR3 has 15 residues. The germline gives CDR1 SGHTA, CDR2 FQGNSA. The V gene lost 1 base and the J gene lost 0 bases, with 8 bases spanning the gap. CDR3 residues: CASSLVGTSTDTQYF. Here the CDR3 DNA reads TGTGCCAGCAGCTTAGTAGGGACTAGCACAGATACGCAGTATTTT.

The chain has TRBV28 and TRBJ1-2; 7 positions agree with TRBD1. The V and J ends lost 5 bases and 8 bases, in that order; junction bases with no gene match: 5. The CDR3 has 12 amino acids. Germline loops: CDR1 MDHEN, CDR2 SYDVKM. CDR3 in amino acids: CASSRQGGGYTF. The CDR3 region has the DNA TGTGCCAGCAGTCGACAGGGAGGAGGCTACACCTTC.

The chain carries TRBV24-1 and TRBJ2-7, with 8 bases lining up with TRBD1. CDR1 KGHDR and CDR2 SFDVKD come from the germline V gene. The CDR3 sequence is 17 residues long. J was trimmed by 3 bases and V by 3 bases; bases with no gene match: 12. In DNA, the CDR3 is TGTGCCACCAGTGATCGAACCTCCGGGACAGGACTCTACGAGCAGTACTTC. Translation gives CATSDRTSGTGLYEQYF.

The V gene is TRBV6-1, the J gene TRBJ2-7; 7 bases are a match to TRBD1. V lost 1 base, J lost 6 bases, and 3 bases stayed unmatched. The CDR3 loop spans 13 amino acids. Germline assignment: CDR1 MNHNS and CDR2 SASEGT. CDR3 amino acids: CASSEGQGVEQYF. CDR3 DNA sequence: TGTGCCAGCAGTGAAGGACAGGGTGTCGAGCAGTACTTC.

The chain joins TRBV5-4 to TRBJ1-4, with D hard to call. The V gene's germline CDR1 is SGHNT and CDR2 YYREEE (reference sequence). CDR3 length: 15 amino acids. Trimming shortened V by 0 bases and J by 0 bases, and 6 bases separated the two germline ends. The CDR3 here is CASSLGAATNEKLFF. The CDR3 bases are TGTGCCAGCAGCTTGGGGGCCGCAACTAATGAAAAACTGTTTTTT.

The chain employs TRBV5-1 and TRBJ1-2; D is unclear. The germline V gene encodes CDR1 SGHRS and CDR2 YFSETQ. This CDR3 region has 14 residues. The V gene lost 0 bases and the J gene lost 0 bases, with 6 bases spanning the gap. The CDR3 sequence: CASSLDKANYGYTF. The CDR3 DNA sequence: TGCGCCAGCAGCTTGGACAAAGCTAACTATGGCTACACCTTC.

The chain is built from TRBV6-2 or TRBV6-3 and TRBJ2-7; 9 bases agree with TRBD1. The V gene end was trimmed by 8 bases and the J gene end by 4 bases; junction bases not matched to a gene: 9. From germline, CDR1 is MNHEY and CDR2 SVGEGT. This CDR3 has 14 amino acids. The CDR3, as DNA: TGTGCCAGCTGCCAGACAGGGGGAACGTACGAGCAGTACTTC. Translated: CASCQTGGTYEQYF.

The rearrangement uses TRBV3-1 (or the pseudogene TRBV3-2) and TRBJ1-3; D is unclear. V lost 2 bases and J 4 bases, leaving 6 bases between the germline ends. Germline CDR1 and CDR2: LGHDT and YNNKEL (reference sequence). The CDR3 length is 13 residues. CDR3 sequence (DNA): TGTGCCAGCAGCCAACCAGCGGGAAACACCATATATTTT. Its translation is CASSQPAGNTIYF.